Shown below are 2 T cell receptor beta chains from a single sample sequenced in a study of blood T cells in healthy people across ages. A J-beta primer mix and a sample-barcoded 5' primer were used in a second PCR of about 6 to 12 cycles. TCRdb called the 5' RACE reads again in MiXCR, with one record for every CDR3 protein. The sample carries roughly 680,000 distinct CDR3 sequences, about 21% recorded once. Sequencing was carried out using blood. The source is an older man in good health.

As regards this clonotype: At one of its ends the junction is not consistent with the germline gene, which may arise from a read error. This chain uses TRBV12-3 or TRBV12-4 with TRBJ1-3, with no clear D. The CDR3 runs 14 residues. The CDR3 nucleotides are TGTGCCAGCAGCCGACCGATCTCTGGAAATACCATATATTTT. It is translated as CASSRPISGNTIYF.

V and J are TRBV2 and TRBJ2-7; D could derive from TRBD1 or TRBD2 (5 bases each). Trimming took 4 bases from V and 7 from J, leaving 14 bases between them. Looked up from germline, CDR1 is SNHLY and CDR2 is FYNNEI. This CDR3 has 13 residues. This CDR3 is CASSGDRVREQYF. The CDR3 DNA sequence: TGTGCCAGCAGTGGGGACCGGGTAAGGGAGCAGTACTTC. Looking up the rest from reference TRBV2 and TRBJ2-7 gives the full variable domain: EPEVTQTPSHQVTQMGQEVILRCVPISNHLYFYWYRQILGQKVEFLVSFYNNEISEKSEIFDDQFSVERPDGSNFTLKIRSTKLEDSAMYFCASSGDRVREQYFGPGTRLTVT.